This T cell receptor (beta chain) was sequenced during a study of identical twins. Broader study findings: The study found weaker excess twin sharing in beta out-of-frame sequences. Memory repertoires showed no such pattern, whereas abundant cord blood beta clonotypes carried fewer insertions. Zero-insertion findings could be partly confounded by invariant cells (MAIT and iNKT cells).

This clonotype showed up many times. The antigen is not known. Healthy Caucasian individuals made up all the donors. TCRdb reprocessed the 5' RACE reads with MiXCR, giving one entry per CDR3 protein. The sample lists some 590,000 distinct CDR3 sequences, 9.6% occurring once. This sample also belongs to another study, concerning yellow fever vaccine responses in identical twins.

The sequenced sample was PBMCs. The receptor was derived from a woman between 18 and 29 years old in good health.

CDR3 loop: CASGTGPIQYF. The CDR3 nucleotides are TGTGCCAGCGGGACAGGGCCTATTCAGTACTTC. V gene TRBV6-2 or TRBV6-3 combines with J gene TRBJ2-4; 9 bases align to TRBD1. V shed 8 bases, J shed 10 bases, and the junction held 3 bases outside the gene matches. The CDR3 has 11 amino acids. Germline CDR1 and CDR2: MNHEY and SVGEGT.